Below, 18 T cell receptor beta chains from the same sample are listed, as sequenced in a study of cytomegalovirus exposure and HLA in healthy donors. The PCR made use of 60 Vbeta and 13 Jbeta primers. The assay was immunoSEQ multiplex PCR, and TCRdb's table has in-frame clones only and misses some. The sample shows around 150,000 clones, 55% to 80% of them seen only once. The sample consisted of PBMCs. These receptors originate from a woman aged 40 to 49 in good health and CMV-seronegative.

The genes are TRBV9 and TRBJ2-1, with D possibly being TRBD2 (5 bases). Between the trimmed V and J ends, which lost 0 bases and 8 bases, there was a span of 6 bases. The CDR3 runs 12 residues. Germline CDR1 and CDR2: SGDLS and YYNGEE. Here the CDR3 DNA reads TGTGCCAGCAGCGTAGGAGGGTATGAGCAGTTCTTC. Translating it yields CASSVGGYEQFF.

This rearrangement joins TRBV5-8 to TRBJ1-1; 12 positions agree with TRBD1. Germline trimming cut 4 bases from V and 5 bases from J; bases unmatched to any gene: 12. This CDR3 comprises 17 residues. CDR1 is SGHTS, CDR2 YDEGEE, per germline. CDR3 region: CASSPGQGALRRTEAFF. The CDR3 nucleotides are TGTGCCAGCAGCCCGGGACAGGGGGCTTTACGGAGGACTGAAGCTTTCTTT. Complete variable domain (other parts from reference TRBV5-8 and TRBJ1-1): EAGVTQSPTHLIKTRGQQATLRCSPISGHTSVYWYQQALGLGLQFLLWYDEGEERNRGNFPPRFSGRQFPNYSSELNVNALELEDSALYLCASSPGQGALRRTEAFFGQGTRLTVV.

This chain uses TRBV11-2 with TRBJ2-7; 10 nucleotides agree with TRBD1. This CDR3 has 16 residues. Per the germline V gene, CDR1 is SGHAT and CDR2 is FQNNGV. The V segment lost 4 bases and the J segment 5 bases; nucleotides outside the gene matches: 11. CDR3 loop: CASSSVRDRGWHEQYF. CDR3 coding DNA: TGTGCCAGCAGCTCCGTCCGGGACAGGGGTTGGCACGAGCAGTACTTC. The variable domain in full, with the rest retrieved from reference TRBV11-2 and TRBJ2-7, is EAGVAQSPRYKIIEKRQSVAFWCNPISGHATLYWYQQILGQGPKLLIQFQNNGVVDDSQLPKDRFSAERLKGVDSTLKIQPAKLEDSAVYLCASSSVRDRGWHEQYFGPGTRLTVT.

The chain carries TRBV5-1 and TRBJ1-2; 7 positions match TRBD1. This CDR3 contains 15 residues. V lost 2 bases to trimming and J lost 0 bases; unmatched junction nucleotides: 4. Germline-derived CDR1 and CDR2 are SGHRS and YFSETQ. The CDR3 here is CASSFGTASNYGYTF. The CDR3 DNA reads TGCGCCAGCAGCTTTGGGACAGCTTCTAACTATGGCTACACCTTC.

This clone has more than one count but fewer than ten. V is TRBV4-2 and J is TRBJ1-5, with D perhaps matching TRBD1 (5 bases). Trimming removed 5 bases at V and 7 bases at J, with 15 bases between. In germline, CDR1 is LGHNA, CDR2 YNFKEQ. The CDR3 runs to 14 residues. This CDR3 is CASSTPGSRQPQHF. CDR3 sequence (DNA): TGTGCCAGCAGCACCCCAGGGTCGCGGCAGCCCCAGCATTTT.

V gene TRBV10-1 combines with J gene TRBJ2-2; 9 bases agree with TRBD2. CDR3 length equals 19 residues. V gave up 3 bases and J gave up 5 bases; unmatched junction bases: 16. Germline V gives CDR1 WNHNN, CDR2 SYGVQD (reference sequence). CDR3 coding DNA: TGCGCCAGCAGTGATCCAGCGGGGGGCCCCGGGGGTCGGACCGGGGAGCTGTTTTTT. Translating it yields CASSDPAGGPGGRTGELFF.

The rearrangement links TRBV2 to TRBJ2-2, with D maybe TRBD2 (7 bases). Germline-derived CDR1 and CDR2 are SNHLY and FYNNEI. Trimming took 4 bases from V and 6 from J, leaving 18 bases between them. The CDR3 extends over 16 amino acids. The CDR3 DNA follows: TGTGCCAGCAGTGGAGTAGGGGGGGGCCGTTCCGGGGAGCTGTTTTTT. Residues: CASSGVGGGRSGELFF.

The chain uses TRBV6-5 and TRBJ1-2; TRBD1 aligns across 7 bases. The CDR3 length is 14 residues. After removal of 4 bases from V and 2 bases from J, the junction contained 4 bases not matched to a gene. Germline CDR1 and CDR2: MNHEY and SVGAGI. The CDR3 DNA follows: TGTGCCAGCAGTTTGGGACAGAAAAACTATGGCTACACCTTC. Its translation is CASSLGQKNYGYTF.

The chain has TRBV29-1 and TRBJ1-1; TRBD1 agrees at 7 bases. With 7 bases clipped from V and 5 bases from J, the junction kept 10 bases outside the gene matches. CDR1 is SQVTM, CDR2 ANQGSEA, per germline. This CDR3 is built from 13 residues. CDR3 sequence reads: CSASGQLNTEAFF. Written as DNA, the CDR3 is TGCAGCGCCTCGGGACAGCTTAATACTGAAGCTTTCTTT.

This rearrangement joins TRBV30 to TRBJ1-2; weak D call: TRBD1 (5 bases). The CDR3 consists of 13 residues. The V end lost 3 bases, the J end lost 2 bases, and 10 bases lay between the germline ends. Germline assignment: CDR1 GTSNPN and CDR2 SVGIG (reference sequence). CDR3 nucleotides: TGTGCCTGGAGGTACGACAGCAACTATGGCTACACCTTC. This codes for CAWRYDSNYGYTF.

The chain recombines TRBV7-8 with TRBJ2-1; 8 positions match TRBD2. V shed 4 bases and J 7 bases; nucleotides not matched to a gene: 9. Germline V gives CDR1 SGHVS, CDR2 FQNEAQ. The CDR3 extends over 15 amino acids. CDR3 DNA: TGTGCCAGCAGCTCCCTAGCGGGTGATTGGAATGAGCAGTTCTTC. This translates into CASSSLAGDWNEQFF.

The V and J genes are TRBV2 and TRBJ1-1; D is undetermined. V gave up 11 bases and J gave up 2 bases, with 9 bases separating them. Germline V CDR1 and CDR2: SNHLY, FYNNEI. The CDR3 length is 11 residues. In DNA form, the CDR3 reads TGTGCCGGGAGAGGAAACACTGAAGCTTTCTTT. Its translation is CAGRGNTEAFF.

This sequence joins TRBV6-1 and TRBJ1-5; TRBD1 matches 8 bases. V lost 4 bases, J lost 7 bases, and 6 bases stayed unmatched. The germline gives CDR1 MNHNS, CDR2 SASEGT. The CDR3 runs 14 residues. As DNA, the CDR3 is TGTGCCAGCAGTGGCCAGGGGGCGCGGCAGCCCCAGCATTTT. The encoded protein is CASSGQGARQPQHF.

The genes are TRBV4-2 and TRBJ1-3; 12 bases agree with TRBD1. V gave up 4 bases and J gave up 2 bases; unmatched junction bases: 15. CDR3 length equals 20 residues. The germline gives CDR1 LGHNA, CDR2 YNFKEQ. CDR3: CASSLTAGTGGGEAGNTIYF. DNA of the CDR3: TGTGCCAGCAGCCTCACCGCCGGGACAGGGGGCGGTGAAGCTGGAAACACCATATATTTT.

This clone came up a few times. The chain carries TRBV7-3 and TRBJ2-2, with a possible D match to TRBD1 (5 bases). This CDR3 has 16 residues. Trimming shortened V by 3 bases and J by 0 bases, and 11 bases separated the two germline ends. Germline V gene data show CDR1 as SGHTA and CDR2 as FQGTGA. The CDR3 is CASSFGRATNTGELFF. The CDR3 coding sequence is TGTGCCAGCAGCTTCGGCAGGGCGACGAACACCGGGGAGCTGTTTTTT.

V usage is TRBV5-6 and J usage is TRBJ2-1, with TRBD1 matching 7 bases. V lost 3 bases and J lost 5; bases outside the gene matches: 5. Germline lookup yields CDR1 SGHDT and CDR2 YYEEEE. CDR3 length: 14 amino acids. CDR3 in DNA: TGTGCCAGCAGCTCCAGACAGGGCCACAATGAGCAGTTCTTC. Its protein is CASSSRQGHNEQFF. Using reference TRBV5-6 and TRBJ2-1 for the parts outside the CDR3, the full variable domain is DAGVTQSPTHLIKTRGQQVTLRCSPKSGHDTVSWYQQALGQGPQFIFQYYEEEERQRGNFPDRFSGHQFPNYSSELNVNALLLGDSALYLCASSSRQGHNEQFFGPGTRLTVL.

The chain has TRBV28 and TRBJ2-7; TRBD1 agrees at 12 bases. This CDR3 is built from 14 residues. J lost 4 bases, V lost 6 bases, and 4 bases had no gene match. CDR1 is MDHEN and CDR2 is SYDVKM in the germline V gene. The CDR3 sequence: CASRGTGGLYEQYF. The CDR3 bases are TGTGCCAGCAGGGGGACAGGGGGCCTATACGAGCAGTACTTC.

The chain employs TRBV28 and TRBJ2-3; 9 nucleotides line up with TRBD1. The CDR3 is 18 residues long. V trimming: 4 bases; J trimming: 5 bases; junction bases outside the gene matches: 16. Germline V gives CDR1 MDHEN, CDR2 SYDVKM. In DNA form, the CDR3 reads TGTGCCAGCAGTTCGGCGGGACAGGGAAGGGTTGGGGGAGATACGCAGTATTTT. Translated, it gives CASSSAGQGRVGGDTQYF.